The 19 T cell receptor beta chains below all came from one sample that was sequenced in a study of glioma-infiltrating T cells after dendritic cell vaccination. The method was immunoSEQ multiplex PCR; TCRdb's version includes in-frame clones alone and lacks a portion of them. The sample has tens of thousands of clones; 87% are singletons. Time point here: after dendritic cell vaccination, including at tumor progression/relapse. This specimen was blood, taken after dendritic cell vaccination. These receptors all come from a human donor with glioblastoma.

The chain combines TRBV4-1 with TRBJ1-1, with 9 bases lining up with TRBD1. Germline CDR1 and CDR2: MGHRA and YSYEKL. This CDR3 comprises 14 residues. The V and J ends lost 4 bases and 6 bases, in that order; junction bases with no gene match: 6. CDR3 residues: CASSLGQGIAEAFF. CDR3 in DNA: TGCGCCAGCAGCCTGGGACAGGGTATCGCTGAAGCTTTCTTT.

The chain links TRBV28 to TRBJ1-1; TRBD1 agrees at 12 bases. Trimming cost V 3 bases and J 1 base; bases outside gene matches: 6. CDR1 MDHEN and CDR2 SYDVKM come from the germline V gene. The CDR3 runs 17 residues. The CDR3, as DNA: TGTGCCAGCAGTTTCTCGGGACAGGGGGCACGGAACACTGAAGCTTTCTTT. It encodes CASSFSGQGARNTEAFF.

The rearrangement joins TRBV4-1 to TRBJ1-2; TRBD1 is a possible D gene (5 bases). The CDR3 is 19 residues long. Trimming took 0 bases from V and 2 from J, leaving 22 bases between them. Germline CDR1 and CDR2: MGHRA and YSYEKL. As DNA, the CDR3 is TGCGCCAGCAGCCAAGATGAGGGGAGGAGCGGTCTTAACAACTATGGCTACACCTTC. This codes for CASSQDEGRSGLNNYGYTF.

The gene calls are TRBV11-2 and TRBJ1-2, with 9 bases fitting TRBD1. V lost 3 bases and J lost 4; bases outside the gene matches: 6. CDR1 is SGHAT, CDR2 FQNNGV, per germline. The CDR3 spans 15 residues. The CDR3: CASSFAQGAGYGYTF. In nucleotides, the CDR3 is TGTGCCAGCAGCTTTGCACAGGGGGCAGGCTATGGCTACACCTTC.

The chain recombines TRBV5-4 with TRBJ2-2, with a tentative D call TRBD1 (5 bases). CDR1 SGHNT and CDR2 YYREEE come from the germline V gene (reference sequence). The germline V and J ends were trimmed by 0 bases and 4 bases, with 7 bases remaining between them. The CDR3 consists of 14 residues. This chain's CDR3 is CASSLGQGTGELFF. In DNA form, the CDR3 reads TGTGCCAGCAGCTTGGGGCAGGGCACCGGGGAGCTGTTTTTT.

This clone was seen only a few times. This chain uses TRBV2 with TRBJ1-2, with TRBD1 as a possible D gene (5 bases). CDR3 length: 13 amino acids. V lost 11 bases to trimming and J lost 0 bases, with 13 bases between them. Germline CDR1 reads SNHLY; CDR2 reads FYNNEI. The CDR3 reads CAVSGPSNYGYTF. CDR3 sequence (DNA): TGTGCCGTCTCAGGGCCTTCTAACTATGGCTACACCTTC. The whole variable domain, filled in from reference TRBV2 and TRBJ1-2, reads EPEVTQTPSHQVTQMGQEVILRCVPISNHLYFYWYRQILGQKVEFLVSFYNNEISEKSEIFDDQFSVERPDGSNFTLKIRSTKLEDSAMYFCAVSGPSNYGYTFGSGTRLTVV.

The chain couples TRBV5-1 to TRBJ1-1; D is undetermined. Germline V lookup: CDR1 SGHRS, CDR2 YFSETQ. CDR3 length: 14 residues. V dropped 5 bases and J dropped 6 bases, with 17 bases sitting between them. In DNA, the CDR3 is TGCGCCAGCAGGGTGGAGGGAAGCAGCGCTGAAGCTTTCTTT. Its protein product is CASRVEGSSAEAFF.

This clone was recorded only once. The chain couples TRBV15 to TRBJ2-5; D is unresolved. Germline values: CDR1 LNHNV, CDR2 YYDKDF (reference sequence). CDR3 length: 17 amino acids. Trimming shortened V by 0 bases and J by 2 bases, and 16 bases separated the two germline ends. The CDR3: CATSREQPSGDQETQYF. CDR3 DNA sequence: TGTGCCACCAGCAGAGAGCAACCATCAGGCGATCAAGAGACCCAGTACTTC. The full variable domain, in which reference TRBV15 and TRBJ2-5 provide the parts outside the CDR3, is DAMVIQNPRYQVTQFGKPVTLSCSQTLNHNVMYWYQQKSSQAPKLLFHYYDKDFNNEADTPDNFQSRRPNTSFCFLDIRSPGLGDTAMYLCATSREQPSGDQETQYFGPGTRLLVL.

The rearrangement links TRBV18 to TRBJ1-1; a possible D gene is TRBD1 (6 bases). CDR3 length: 15 residues. V lost 1 base and J 3 bases, leaving 12 bases between the germline ends. The germline V gene has CDR1 KGHSH and CDR2 LQKENI. CDR3 residues: CASSPRTTGDTEAFF. The CDR3 DNA follows: TGTGCCAGCTCACCACGTACGACAGGAGACACTGAAGCTTTCTTT.

A few counts support this clone. V gene TRBV7-2 combines with J gene TRBJ2-1, with D uncertain. Trimming removed 1 base from V and 10 bases from J, with 11 bases in between. Germline CDR1 is SGHTA and CDR2 is FQGNSA. The CDR3 loop spans 13 amino acids. The CDR3 protein is CASSLDALTEQFF. CDR3 sequence (DNA): TGTGCCAGCAGCTTAGATGCCCTTACAGAGCAGTTCTTC.

The CDR3 DNA follows: TGTGCCAGCAGTAGCTCCGGGACAGGGACCTACGAGCAGTACTTC. Translated: CASSSSGTGTYEQYF. The V and J genes are TRBV6-5 and TRBJ2-7; TRBD1 agrees at 9 bases. Per the germline V gene, CDR1 is MNHEY and CDR2 is SVGAGI. Trimming cost V 5 bases and J 2 bases; bases outside gene matches: 7. There are 15 residues in the CDR3.

The chain employs TRBV7-3 and TRBJ2-1, with 15 positions matching TRBD2. The germline gives CDR1 SGHTA, CDR2 FQGTGA. This CDR3 comprises 16 residues. V lost 4 bases and J lost 7; bases outside the gene matches: 5. The CDR3 DNA reads as TGTGCCAGCAGCTCCGGGACTAGCGGGAGGAGGAATGAGCAGTTCTTC. It encodes CASSSGTSGRRNEQFF. Together with reference TRBV7-3 and TRBJ2-1, the CDR3 gives the full variable domain: GAGVSQTPSNKVTEKGKYVELRCDPISGHTALYWYRQSLGQGPEFLIYFQGTGAADDSGLPNDRFFAVRPEGSVSTLKIQRTERGDSAVYLCASSSGTSGRRNEQFFGPGTRLTVL.

The rearrangement links TRBV11-3 to TRBJ2-7; D uncertain. The CDR3 sequence is 14 residues long. V was pared by 5 bases and J by 0 bases, with 11 bases between. Germline-derived CDR1 and CDR2 are SGHNT and YENEEA. The DNA of the CDR3 is TGTGCCAGCAGCCCCCCGGAGCCCTCCTACGAGCAGTACTTC. Amino acids: CASSPPEPSYEQYF.

J is TRBJ2-1 and V is TRBV29-1; D unresolved. V was trimmed by 4 bases and J by 7 bases, leaving 17 bases between them. The CDR3 has 14 residues. The germline gives CDR1 SQVTM, CDR2 ANQGSEA. The CDR3 nucleotides are TGCAGCGTTGGATATCTTGAGGCCCGGAATGAGCAGTTCTTC. Translating gives CSVGYLEARNEQFF.

The chain joins TRBV7-2 to TRBJ2-1; 7 positions match TRBD2. The V and J ends lost 6 bases and 4 bases, in that order; junction bases with no gene match: 6. Germline V lookup: CDR1 SGHTA, CDR2 FQGNSA. The length of the CDR3 is 14 residues. As DNA, the CDR3 is TGTGCCAGCAGGGGACTAACCTTATACAATGAGCAGTTCTTC. It specifies CASRGLTLYNEQFF.

In this sample, this clone turned up once. The chain carries TRBV10-2 and TRBJ2-5; D might be TRBD2 (6 bases). Germline CDR1 reads WSHSY; CDR2 reads SAAADI. V lost 6 bases to trimming and J lost 2 bases, with 19 bases between them. The CDR3 is 16 amino acids. The CDR3 DNA reads TGCGCCAGCAGCGATTCCCCGGGAGAGAGTCAAGAGACCCAGTACTTC. This gives the protein CASSDSPGESQETQYF.

The CDR3 DNA follows: TGTGCCAGCAGTACCAGGGGAAGGCCCCAGCATTTT. Protein product: CASSTRGRPQHF. The V gene is TRBV6-1, the J gene TRBJ1-5; tentative D call: TRBD1 (6 bases). The germline gives CDR1 MNHNS, CDR2 SASEGT. CDR3 length equals 12 residues. Deletions cut 5 bases from V and 9 bases from J, with 11 bases between.

This clone has a single count. The J gene is TRBJ1-1, the V gene TRBV21-1. TRBV21-1 is flagged as a pseudogene. CDR3 length: 16 residues. CDR3 region: CASSRSRTWGDTEAFF. The CDR3 region has the DNA TGTGCCAGCAGCCGGTCCCGCACATGGGGGGACACTGAAGCTTTCTTT.

The chain carries TRBV6-1 and TRBJ2-7; 12 bases match TRBD2. The CDR3 totals 16 residues. CDR1 is MNHNS and CDR2 is SASEGT in the germline V gene. J lost 1 base, V lost 4 bases, and 5 bases had no gene match. In DNA form, the CDR3 reads TGTGCCAGCAGTGGTCCGACTAGCGGGGGATCCTACGAGCAGTACTTC. This encodes CASSGPTSGGSYEQYF.